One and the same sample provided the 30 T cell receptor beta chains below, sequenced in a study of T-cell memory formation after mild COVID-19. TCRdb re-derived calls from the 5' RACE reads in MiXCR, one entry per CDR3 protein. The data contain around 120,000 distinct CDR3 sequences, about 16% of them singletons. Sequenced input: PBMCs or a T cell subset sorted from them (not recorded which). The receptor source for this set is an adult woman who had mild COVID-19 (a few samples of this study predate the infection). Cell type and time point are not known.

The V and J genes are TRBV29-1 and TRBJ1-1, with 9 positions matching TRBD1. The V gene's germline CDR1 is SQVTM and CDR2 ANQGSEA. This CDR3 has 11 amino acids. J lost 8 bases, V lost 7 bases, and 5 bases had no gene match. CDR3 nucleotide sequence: TGCAGCGCATACAGGGGGCAGGAAGCTTTCTTT. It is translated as CSAYRGQEAFF.

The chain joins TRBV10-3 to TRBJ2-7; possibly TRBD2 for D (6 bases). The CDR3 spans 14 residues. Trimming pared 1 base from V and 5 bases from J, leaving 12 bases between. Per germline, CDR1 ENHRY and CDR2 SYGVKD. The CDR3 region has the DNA TGTGCCATCAGTGAGTATGGGGGGAGCAACGAGCAGTACTTC. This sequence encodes CAISEYGGSNEQYF.

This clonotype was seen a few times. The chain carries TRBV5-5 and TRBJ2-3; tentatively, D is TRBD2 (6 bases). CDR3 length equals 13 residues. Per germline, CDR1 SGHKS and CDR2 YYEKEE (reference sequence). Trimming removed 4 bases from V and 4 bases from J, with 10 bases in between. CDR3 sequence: CASSTTSSDTQYF. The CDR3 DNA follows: TGTGCCAGCAGCACGACTAGTTCAGATACGCAGTATTTT. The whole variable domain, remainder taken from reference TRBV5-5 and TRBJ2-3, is DAGVTQSPTHLIKTRGQQVTLRCSPISGHKSVSWYQQVLGQGPQFIFQYYEKEERGRGNFPDRFSARQFPNYSSELNVNALLLGDSALYLCASSTTSSDTQYFGPGTRLTVL.

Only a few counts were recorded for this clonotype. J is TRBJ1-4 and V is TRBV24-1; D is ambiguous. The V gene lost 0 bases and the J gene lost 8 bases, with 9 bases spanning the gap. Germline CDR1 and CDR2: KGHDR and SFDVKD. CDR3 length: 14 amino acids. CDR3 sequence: CATSDLLRQEKLFF. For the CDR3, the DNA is TGTGCCACCAGTGATTTGCTCCGTCAGGAAAAACTGTTTTTT.

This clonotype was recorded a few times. CDR3 in amino acids: CASSTRGGPAAKLFF. CDR3 nucleotide sequence: TGTGCCAGCAGCACAAGGGGGGGCCCTGCGGCGAAGCTGTTTTTT. The rearrangement uses TRBV5-4 and TRBJ2-2; D may be TRBD2 (7 bases). V was shortened by 4 bases and J by 12 bases, with 22 bases between the two germline ends. The CDR3 totals 15 residues. Germline V gene data show CDR1 as SGHNT and CDR2 as YYREEE (reference sequence).

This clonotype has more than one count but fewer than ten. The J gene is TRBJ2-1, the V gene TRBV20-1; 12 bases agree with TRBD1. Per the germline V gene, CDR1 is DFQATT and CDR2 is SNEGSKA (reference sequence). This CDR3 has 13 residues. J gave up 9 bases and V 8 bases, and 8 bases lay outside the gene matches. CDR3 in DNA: TGCAGTTCCCGGGACAGGGGGCGCGGTGAGCAGTTCTTC. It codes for CSSRDRGRGEQFF.

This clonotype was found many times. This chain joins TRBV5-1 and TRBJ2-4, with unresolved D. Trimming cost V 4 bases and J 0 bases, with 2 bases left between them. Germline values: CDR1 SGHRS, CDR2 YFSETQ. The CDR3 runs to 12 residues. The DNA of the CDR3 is TGCGCCAGCAGCGAAGCCAAAAACATTCAGTACTTC. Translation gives CASSEAKNIQYF.

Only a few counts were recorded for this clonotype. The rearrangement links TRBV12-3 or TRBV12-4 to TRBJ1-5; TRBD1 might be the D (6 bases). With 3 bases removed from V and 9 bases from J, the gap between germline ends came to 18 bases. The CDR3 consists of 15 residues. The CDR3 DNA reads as TGTGCCAGCAGTTTGGGGGGCAGGGAGGGGTGGCCCCAGCATTTT. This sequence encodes CASSLGGREGWPQHF.

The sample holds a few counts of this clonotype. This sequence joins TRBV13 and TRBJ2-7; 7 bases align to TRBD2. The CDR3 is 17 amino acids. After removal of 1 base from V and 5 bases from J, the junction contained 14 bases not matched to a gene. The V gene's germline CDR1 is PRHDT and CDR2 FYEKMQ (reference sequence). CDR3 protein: CASSLAGDYSPLNEQYF. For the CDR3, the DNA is TGTGCCAGCAGCTTAGCGGGGGACTATAGTCCTCTAAACGAGCAGTACTTC.

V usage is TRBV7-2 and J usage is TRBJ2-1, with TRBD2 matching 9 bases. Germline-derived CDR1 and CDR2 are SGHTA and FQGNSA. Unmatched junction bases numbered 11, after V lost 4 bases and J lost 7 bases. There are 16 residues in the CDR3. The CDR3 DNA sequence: TGTGCCAGCAGCTCTAATTCGGGACTAGCCGATAATGAGCAGTTCTTC. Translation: CASSSNSGLADNEQFF. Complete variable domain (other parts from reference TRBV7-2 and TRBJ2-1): GAGVSQSPSNKVTEKGKDVELRCDPISGHTALYWYRQSLGQGLEFLIYFQGNSAPDKSGLPSDRFSAERTGGSVSTLTIQRTQQEDSAVYLCASSSNSGLADNEQFFGPGTRLTVL.

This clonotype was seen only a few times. The DNA of the CDR3 is TGTGCCAGCGAGCGGGGGGCGTTCAATGAGCAGTTCTTC. Translating gives CASERGAFNEQFF. J is TRBJ2-1 and V is TRBV6-2 or TRBV6-3; 9 bases line up with TRBD2. The V and J ends lost 8 bases and 6 bases, in that order; junction bases with no gene match: 5. The germline V gene has CDR1 MNHEY and CDR2 SVGEGT. The CDR3 is made up of 13 amino acids.

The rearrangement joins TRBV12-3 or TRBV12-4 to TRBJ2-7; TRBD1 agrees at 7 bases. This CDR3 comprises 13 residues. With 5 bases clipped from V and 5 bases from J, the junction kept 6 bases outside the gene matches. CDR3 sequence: CASSRQGQDEQYF. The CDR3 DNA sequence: TGTGCCAGCAGTCGACAGGGCCAAGACGAGCAGTACTTC.

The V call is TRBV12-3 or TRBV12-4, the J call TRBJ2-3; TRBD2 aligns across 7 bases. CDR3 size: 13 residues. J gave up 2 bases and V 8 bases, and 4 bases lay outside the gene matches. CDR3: CASVGGITDTQYF. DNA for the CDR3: TGTGCCAGCGTCGGGGGGATCACAGATACGCAGTATTTT.

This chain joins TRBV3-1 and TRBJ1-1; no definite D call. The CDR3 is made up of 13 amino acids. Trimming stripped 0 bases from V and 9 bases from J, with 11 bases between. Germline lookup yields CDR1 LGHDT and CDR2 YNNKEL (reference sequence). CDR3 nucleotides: TGTGCCAGCAGCCAAGATTGGAGCAGGCAAGCTTTCTTT. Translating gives CASSQDWSRQAFF.

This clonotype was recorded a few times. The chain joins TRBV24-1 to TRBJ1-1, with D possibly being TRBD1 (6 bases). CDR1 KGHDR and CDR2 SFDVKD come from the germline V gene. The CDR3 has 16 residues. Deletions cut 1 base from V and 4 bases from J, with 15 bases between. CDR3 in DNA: TGTGCCACCAGTGATTTCAGTCCGCAGGGGCGCACTGAAGCTTTCTTT. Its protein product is CATSDFSPQGRTEAFF.

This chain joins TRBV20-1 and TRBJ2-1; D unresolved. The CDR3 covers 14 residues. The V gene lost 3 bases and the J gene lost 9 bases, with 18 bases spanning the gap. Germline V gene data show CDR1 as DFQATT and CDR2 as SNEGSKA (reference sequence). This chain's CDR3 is CSASLALSSVEQFF. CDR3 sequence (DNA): TGCAGTGCTAGTCTGGCCCTCTCCTCTGTTGAGCAGTTCTTC.

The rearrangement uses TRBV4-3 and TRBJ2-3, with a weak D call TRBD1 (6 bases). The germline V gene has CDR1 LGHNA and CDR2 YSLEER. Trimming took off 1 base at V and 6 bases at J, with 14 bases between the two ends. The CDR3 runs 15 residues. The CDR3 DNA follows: TGCGCCAGCAGCCAAGTCTTGGGGGCGACCGATACGCAGTATTTT. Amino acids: CASSQVLGATDTQYF.

This CDR3 is CATSKQDTQYF. DNA for the CDR3: TGTGCCACCAGCAAACAAGATACGCAGTATTTT. This chain links TRBV15 with TRBJ2-3; D remains unclear. Germline CDR1 and CDR2: LNHNV and YYDKDF (reference sequence). Trimming removed 4 bases at V and 5 bases at J, with 4 bases between. This CDR3 contains 11 residues.

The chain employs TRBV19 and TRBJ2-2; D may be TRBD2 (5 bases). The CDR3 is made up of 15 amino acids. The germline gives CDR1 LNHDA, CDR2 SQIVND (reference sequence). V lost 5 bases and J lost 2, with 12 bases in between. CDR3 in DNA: TGTGCCAGTAGTGTCGGACGGGGAAACACCGGGGAGCTGTTTTTT. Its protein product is CASSVGRGNTGELFF. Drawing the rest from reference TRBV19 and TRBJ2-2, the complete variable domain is DGGITQSPKYLFRKEGQNVTLSCEQNLNHDAMYWYRQDPGQGLRLIYYSQIVNDFQKGDIAEGYSVSREKKESFPLTVTSAQKNPTAFYLCASSVGRGNTGELFFGEGSRLTVL.

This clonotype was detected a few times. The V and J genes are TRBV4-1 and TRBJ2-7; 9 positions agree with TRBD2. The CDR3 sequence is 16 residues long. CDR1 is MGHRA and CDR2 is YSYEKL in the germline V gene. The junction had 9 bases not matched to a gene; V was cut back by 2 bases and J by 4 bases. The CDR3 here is CASSQTLGTSYYEQYF. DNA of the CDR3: TGCGCCAGCAGCCAAACCCTTGGGACTAGCTATTACGAGCAGTACTTC.

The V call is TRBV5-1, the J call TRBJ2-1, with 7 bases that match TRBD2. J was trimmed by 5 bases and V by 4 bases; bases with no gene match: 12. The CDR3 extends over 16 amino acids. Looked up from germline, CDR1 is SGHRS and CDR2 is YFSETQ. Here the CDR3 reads CASSIWAGVLNNEQFF. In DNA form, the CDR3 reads TGCGCCAGCAGCATTTGGGCGGGGGTCCTCAACAATGAGCAGTTCTTC.

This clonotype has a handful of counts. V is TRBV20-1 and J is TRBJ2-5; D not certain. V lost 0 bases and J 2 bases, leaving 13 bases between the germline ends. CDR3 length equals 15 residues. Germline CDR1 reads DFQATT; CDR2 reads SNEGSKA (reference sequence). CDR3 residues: CSARDQAAVQETQYF. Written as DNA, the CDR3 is TGCAGTGCTAGAGATCAGGCGGCAGTTCAAGAGACCCAGTACTTC.

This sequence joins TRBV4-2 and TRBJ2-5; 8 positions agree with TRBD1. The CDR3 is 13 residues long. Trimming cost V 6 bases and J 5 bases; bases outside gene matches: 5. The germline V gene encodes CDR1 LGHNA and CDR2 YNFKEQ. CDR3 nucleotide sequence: TGTGCCAGCAGAGGACAGGGTATCGAGACCCAGTACTTC. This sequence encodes CASRGQGIETQYF.

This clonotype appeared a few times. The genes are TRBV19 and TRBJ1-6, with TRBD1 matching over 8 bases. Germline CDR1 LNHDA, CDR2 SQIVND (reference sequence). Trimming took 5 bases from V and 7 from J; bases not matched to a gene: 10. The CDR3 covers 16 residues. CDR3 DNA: TGTGCCAGTAGTCCTCGGACAGGGCTAATGAATTCACCCCTCCACTTT. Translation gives CASSPRTGLMNSPLHF.

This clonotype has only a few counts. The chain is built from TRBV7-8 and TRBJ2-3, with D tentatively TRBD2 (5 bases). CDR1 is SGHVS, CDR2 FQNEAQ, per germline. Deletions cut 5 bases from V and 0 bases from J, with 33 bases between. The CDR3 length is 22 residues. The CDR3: CASSLPVVRVGRRETSTDTQYF. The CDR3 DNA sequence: TGTGCCAGCAGCCTTCCCGTCGTGCGGGTAGGGAGACGTGAGACAAGCACAGATACGCAGTATTTT.

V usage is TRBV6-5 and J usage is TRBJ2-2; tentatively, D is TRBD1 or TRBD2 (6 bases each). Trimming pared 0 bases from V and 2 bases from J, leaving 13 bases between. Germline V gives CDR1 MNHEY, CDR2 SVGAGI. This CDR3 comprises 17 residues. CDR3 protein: CASSYSRGVLNTGELFF. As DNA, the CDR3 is TGTGCCAGCAGTTACTCGAGGGGGGTACTAAACACCGGGGAGCTGTTTTTT.

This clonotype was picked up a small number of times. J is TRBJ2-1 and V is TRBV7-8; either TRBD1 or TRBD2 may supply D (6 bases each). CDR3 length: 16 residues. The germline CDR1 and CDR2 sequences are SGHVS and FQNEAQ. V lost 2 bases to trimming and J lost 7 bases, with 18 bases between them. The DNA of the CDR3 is TGTGCCAGCAGCTTACATGAGGGGGGCAGGGAAAATGAGCAGTTCTTC. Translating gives CASSLHEGGRENEQFF.

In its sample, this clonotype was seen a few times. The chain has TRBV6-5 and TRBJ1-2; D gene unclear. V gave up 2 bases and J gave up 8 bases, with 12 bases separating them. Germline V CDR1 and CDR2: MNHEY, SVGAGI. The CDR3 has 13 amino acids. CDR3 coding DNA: TGTGCCAGCAGTTACGACACCTCGGCCGGCTACACCTTC. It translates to CASSYDTSAGYTF.

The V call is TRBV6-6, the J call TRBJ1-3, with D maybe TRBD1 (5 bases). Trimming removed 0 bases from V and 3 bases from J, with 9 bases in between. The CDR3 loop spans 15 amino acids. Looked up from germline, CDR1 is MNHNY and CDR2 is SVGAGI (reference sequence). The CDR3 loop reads CASSYSAGSGNTIYF. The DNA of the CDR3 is TGTGCCAGCAGTTACTCTGCAGGGAGTGGAAACACCATATATTTT.

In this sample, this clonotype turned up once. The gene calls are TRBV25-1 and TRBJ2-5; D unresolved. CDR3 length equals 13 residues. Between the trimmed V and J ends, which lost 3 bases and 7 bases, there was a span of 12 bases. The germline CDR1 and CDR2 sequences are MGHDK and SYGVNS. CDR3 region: CASSDSVKWTQYF. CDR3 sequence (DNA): TGTGCCAGCAGTGACAGTGTTAAGTGGACCCAGTACTTC.